Described below is a single T cell receptor (beta chain) sequence and its context. The junction and the germline gene differ at one end; a read error may be behind it. From germline, CDR1 is ENHRY and CDR2 SYGVKD. This CDR3 has 15 amino acids. These data come from a study of cytomegalovirus exposure and HLA in healthy donors. It was with 60 Vbeta and 13 Jbeta primers that the PCR ran. Libraries were prepared by immunoSEQ multiplex PCR; TCRdb keeps only in-frame clonotypes and omits some of them. The sample consists of 90,000 to 110,000 clones, about four fifths of them appearing once. The chain carries TRBV10-3 and TRBJ2-2; a possible D gene is TRBD2 (5 bases). Specimen: PBMCs. The sequence derives from a man aged 30 to 39 in good health and CMV-seronegative. The CDR3 DNA follows: TGTGCCATCGGTGAGACTGGAGGGAACACCGGGGAGCTGTTTTTT. Translating it yields CAIGETGGNTGELFF.